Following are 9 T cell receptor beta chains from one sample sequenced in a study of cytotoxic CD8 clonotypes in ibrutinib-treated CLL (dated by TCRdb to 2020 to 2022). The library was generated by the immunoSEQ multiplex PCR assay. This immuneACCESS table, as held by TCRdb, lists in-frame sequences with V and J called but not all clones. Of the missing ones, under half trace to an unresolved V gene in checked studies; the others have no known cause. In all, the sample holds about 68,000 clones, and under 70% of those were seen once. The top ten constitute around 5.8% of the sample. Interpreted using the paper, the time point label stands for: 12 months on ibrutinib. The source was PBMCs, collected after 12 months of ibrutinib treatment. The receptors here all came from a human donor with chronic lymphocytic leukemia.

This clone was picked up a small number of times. CDR3 nucleotide sequence: TGTGCCAGCAGTTTATTAGGGACAACCCACTATGGCTACACCTTC. This sequence encodes CASSLLGTTHYGYTF. The V and J genes are TRBV27 and TRBJ1-2, with a tentative D call TRBD1 (6 bases). V was cut by 1 base and J by 3 bases, with 12 bases left in between. Looked up from germline, CDR1 is MNHEY and CDR2 is SMNVEV (reference sequence). The CDR3 contains 15 residues.

CDR3 residues: CASSLDRGRTGELFF. The CDR3 DNA sequence: TGTGCCAGCAGCTTAGATAGGGGTAGGACCGGGGAGCTGTTTTTT. The chain is built from TRBV7-8 and TRBJ2-2; the D gene is possibly TRBD1 (5 bases). V lost 1 base and J 5 bases, leaving 11 bases between the germline ends. Per germline, CDR1 SGHVS and CDR2 FQNEAQ. This CDR3 is built from 15 residues.

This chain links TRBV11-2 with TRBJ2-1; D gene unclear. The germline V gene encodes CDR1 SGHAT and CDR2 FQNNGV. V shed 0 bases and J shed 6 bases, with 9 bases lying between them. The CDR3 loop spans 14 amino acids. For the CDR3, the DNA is TGTGCCAGCAGCTTAGATCGGGCTAGCAATGAGCAGTTCTTC. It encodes CASSLDRASNEQFF.

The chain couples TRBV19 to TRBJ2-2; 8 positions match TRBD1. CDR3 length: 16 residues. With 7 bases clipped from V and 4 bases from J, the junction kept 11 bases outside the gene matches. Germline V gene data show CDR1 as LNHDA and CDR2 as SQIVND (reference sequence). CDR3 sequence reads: CASKTGAHLSTGELFF. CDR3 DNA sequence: TGTGCCAGTAAGACAGGGGCCCATCTCAGCACCGGGGAGCTGTTTTTT.

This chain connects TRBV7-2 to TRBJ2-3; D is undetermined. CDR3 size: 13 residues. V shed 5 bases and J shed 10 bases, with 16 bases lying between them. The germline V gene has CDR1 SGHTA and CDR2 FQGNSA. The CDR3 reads CASSLQFLSSQYF. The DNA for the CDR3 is TGTGCCAGCAGCCTACAATTCCTCTCCTCGCAGTATTTT.

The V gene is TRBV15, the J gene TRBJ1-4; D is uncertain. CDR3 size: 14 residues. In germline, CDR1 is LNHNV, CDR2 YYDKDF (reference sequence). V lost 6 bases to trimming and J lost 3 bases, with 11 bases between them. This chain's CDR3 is CATRRPASNEKLFF. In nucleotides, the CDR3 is TGTGCCACCAGAAGACCCGCCTCTAATGAAAAACTGTTTTTT.

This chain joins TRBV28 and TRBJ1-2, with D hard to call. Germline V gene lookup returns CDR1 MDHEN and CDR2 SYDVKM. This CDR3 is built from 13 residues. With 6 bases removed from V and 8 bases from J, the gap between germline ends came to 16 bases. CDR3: CASSTPGSGGYTF. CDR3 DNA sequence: TGTGCCAGCAGCACGCCCGGATCTGGGGGCTACACCTTC.

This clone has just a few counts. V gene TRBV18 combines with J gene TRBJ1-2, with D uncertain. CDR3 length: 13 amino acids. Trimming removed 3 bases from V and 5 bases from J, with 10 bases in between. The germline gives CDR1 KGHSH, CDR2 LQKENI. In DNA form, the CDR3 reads TGTGCCAGCTCACCGGGAGAAGGGTATGGCTACACCTTC. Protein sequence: CASSPGEGYGYTF.

CDR3 loop: CSVQGPLGKLFF. The CDR3 coding sequence is TGCAGCGTTCAGGGTCCCTTGGGAAAACTGTTTTTT. The V and J genes are TRBV29-1 and TRBJ1-4; D may be TRBD1 (5 bases). The CDR3 is made up of 12 amino acids. Trimming shortened V by 5 bases and J by 10 bases, and 14 bases separated the two germline ends. In germline, CDR1 is SQVTM, CDR2 ANQGSEA.